This record concerns one TCR beta chain sequence. The sample comes from a study of blood T cell repertoires in COVID-19. Trimming at V came to 5 bases and at J to 7 bases, leaving 6 bases not matched to a gene. The CDR3 is 14 amino acids. Per germline, CDR1 SGHAT and CDR2 FQNNGV. Some clones are missing from TCRdb's copy, which holds only in-frame ones; the method was immunoSEQ multiplex PCR. The sample lists fewer than 350,000 clones; 90% were seen once. The J gene is TRBJ1-5, the V gene TRBV11-2; 9 positions match TRBD1. The clonotype comes from a woman between 18 and 29 years old with acute COVID-19. The sample taken for sequencing was PBMCs or T cells enriched from blood (not recorded which). The CDR3 nucleotides read TGTGCCAGCAGCATCGACAGGGGGGGACAGCCCCAGCATTTT. Translation gives CASSIDRGGQPQHF.